What follows are 16 T cell receptor beta chains derived from one specimen sequenced in a study of graft-versus-host responses after intestinal transplantation. TCRdb's table, derived via immunoSEQ multiplex PCR, lists solely in-frame clones and lacks some. The sample records approximately 90,000 clones, around 93% being singletons. Their specific antigens are unknown. Material: unstimulated CD8+ T cells sorted from spleen or lymph node cells, obtained before intestinal transplant. Receptors were obtained from a human donor who received an intestinal transplant.

This clone came up once. The gene calls are TRBV2 and TRBJ2-1; D ambiguous. V gave up 3 bases and J gave up 4 bases, with 10 bases separating them. CDR1 is SNHLY, CDR2 FYNNEI, per germline. There are 14 residues in the CDR3. CDR3 bases: TGTGCCAGCAGTGACTTTTCCGGGTACAATGAGCAGTTCTTC. The encoded protein is CASSDFSGYNEQFF.

This chain uses TRBV15 with TRBJ2-3; a possible D gene is TRBD2 (7 bases). Germline V gene data show CDR1 as LNHNV and CDR2 as YYDKDF (reference sequence). The CDR3 is 15 amino acids. The germline V and J ends were trimmed by 5 bases and 2 bases, with 14 bases remaining between them. The chain's CDR3 is CATSGGGRATDTQYF. The CDR3 DNA sequence: TGTGCCACCAGCGGAGGGGGGAGGGCCACAGATACGCAGTATTTT. Full variable domain (outside the CDR3, taken from reference TRBV15 and TRBJ2-3): DAMVIQNPRYQVTQFGKPVTLSCSQTLNHNVMYWYQQKSSQAPKLLFHYYDKDFNNEADTPDNFQSRRPNTSFCFLDIRSPGLGDTAMYLCATSGGGRATDTQYFGPGTRLTVL.

V gene TRBV5-6 combines with J gene TRBJ2-7, with 7 nucleotides matching TRBD2. The CDR3 covers 16 residues. The junction had 11 bases not matched to a gene; V was cut back by 3 bases and J by 2 bases. Looked up from germline, CDR1 is SGHDT and CDR2 is YYEEEE. CDR3 nucleotide sequence: TGTGCCAGCAGCTCTCCACGGGGGGTTAAAGCCTACGAGCAGTACTTC. Its protein product is CASSSPRGVKAYEQYF. The variable domain in full, with the rest retrieved from reference TRBV5-6 and TRBJ2-7, is DAGVTQSPTHLIKTRGQQVTLRCSPKSGHDTVSWYQQALGQGPQFIFQYYEEEERQRGNFPDRFSGHQFPNYSSELNVNALLLGDSALYLCASSSPRGVKAYEQYFGPGTRLTVT.

The chain has TRBV7-9 and TRBJ1-1, with 9 bases that match TRBD1. The germline V gene has CDR1 SEHNR and CDR2 FQNEAQ (reference sequence). This CDR3 spans 16 amino acids. Trimming at V came to 5 bases and at J to 5 bases, leaving 12 bases not matched to a gene. CDR3 nucleotide sequence: TGTGCCAGCAGCCCAAGGGGGACAGGGATATTTACTGAAGCTTTCTTT. This translates into CASSPRGTGIFTEAFF.

The chain recombines TRBV7-6 with TRBJ1-1; the match to TRBD1 covers 10 bases. The CDR3 sequence is 13 residues long. Germline lookup yields CDR1 SGHVS and CDR2 FNYEAQ. V shed 5 bases and J 10 bases; nucleotides not matched to a gene: 7. The CDR3 nucleotides are TGTGCCAGCAGCGGCGGGACAGGGGATAGAGCTTTCTTT. It yields the protein CASSGGTGDRAFF.

The chain combines TRBV9 with TRBJ1-1; 7 nucleotides align to TRBD1. This CDR3 is built from 15 residues. The trim removed 4 bases at V and 0 bases at J, leaving 6 bases unmatched. The germline CDR1 and CDR2 sequences are SGDLS and YYNGEE. The CDR3 loop is CASSPGGTVNTEAFF. CDR3 nucleotides: TGTGCCAGCAGCCCAGGGGGGACGGTGAACACTGAAGCTTTCTTT. Full variable domain (rest looked up from reference TRBV9 and TRBJ1-1): DSGVTQTPKHLITATGQRVTLRCSPRSGDLSVYWYQQSLDQGLQFLIQYYNGEERAKGNILERFSAQQFPDLHSELNLSSLELGDSALYFCASSPGGTVNTEAFFGQGTRLTVV.

The chain is built from TRBV7-9 and TRBJ2-1, with D hard to call. Germline CDR1 reads SEHNR; CDR2 reads FQNEAQ (reference sequence). The CDR3 sequence is 13 residues long. The V end lost 5 bases, the J end lost 7 bases, and 12 bases lay between the germline ends. CDR3 sequence (DNA): TGTGCCAGCAGCCTACTGGGCAGGAATGAGCAGTTCTTC. It translates to CASSLLGRNEQFF.

The rearrangement joins TRBV30 to TRBJ1-6; TRBD1 matches at 7 bases. Germline CDR1 reads GTSNPN; CDR2 reads SVGIG (reference sequence). The V and J ends lost 1 base and 8 bases, in that order; junction bases with no gene match: 5. The CDR3 is made up of 14 amino acids. The CDR3 DNA sequence: TGTGCCTGGAGTGGGGCAGGGGGTGATTCACCCCTCCACTTT. Its translation: CAWSGAGGDSPLHF.

The V and J genes are TRBV4-3 and TRBJ2-2; 8 bases align to TRBD1. Trimming at V came to 4 bases and at J to 5 bases, leaving 3 bases not matched to a gene. This CDR3 has 14 residues. The germline V gene encodes CDR1 LGHNA and CDR2 YSLEER. CDR3 residues: CASSLRQGTGELFF. The CDR3 coding sequence is TGCGCCAGCAGCCTTAGACAGGGGACCGGGGAGCTGTTTTTT.

The chain uses TRBV27 and TRBJ1-5; 7 bases agree with TRBD1. J was trimmed by 0 bases and V by 8 bases; bases with no gene match: 4. The CDR3 covers 14 residues. The V gene's germline CDR1 is MNHEY and CDR2 SMNVEV (reference sequence). CDR3 loop: CASRTGGSNQPQHF. DNA of the CDR3: TGTGCCAGCCGGACAGGCGGTAGCAATCAGCCCCAGCATTTT.

V and J are TRBV7-8 and TRBJ2-1; 7 bases agree with TRBD1. Germline-derived CDR1 and CDR2 are SGHVS and FQNEAQ. CDR3 length equals 16 residues. V lost 1 base to trimming and J lost 4 bases; unmatched junction nucleotides: 7. For the CDR3, the DNA is TGTGCCAGCAGCTTAGTAGGGGGCGGCCTATACAATGAGCAGTTCTTC. Its translation: CASSLVGGGLYNEQFF.

The V call is TRBV7-9, the J call TRBJ2-7; D might be TRBD1 (5 bases). V lost 5 bases, J lost 5 bases, and 19 bases lay in between. Germline CDR1 is SEHNR and CDR2 is FQNEAQ (reference sequence). This CDR3 is built from 15 residues. The CDR3 DNA follows: TGTGCCAGCAGCGACCGAAGCAGGGTAGGGAACGAGCAGTACTTC. It is translated as CASSDRSRVGNEQYF.

The chain joins TRBV27 to TRBJ1-5; no clear D. The CDR3 length is 15 residues. Trimming removed 1 base at V and 6 bases at J, with 13 bases between. CDR1 MNHEY and CDR2 SMNVEV come from the germline V gene (reference sequence). CDR3 region: CASSLWSAPGQPQHF. CDR3 nucleotides: TGTGCCAGCAGTTTATGGTCCGCTCCCGGTCAGCCCCAGCATTTT.

This clone was detected a few times. The sample has other DNA sequences that encode this CDR3 too. The V gene is TRBV27, the J gene TRBJ1-1; D is unclear. The CDR3 is 13 residues long. Trimming pared 2 bases from V and 1 base from J, leaving 5 bases between. Germline CDR1 is MNHEY and CDR2 is SMNVEV (reference sequence). Here the CDR3 reads CASSLGENTEAFF. CDR3 DNA: TGTGCCAGCAGTTTAGGAGAGAACACTGAAGCTTTCTTT.

In DNA form, the CDR3 reads TGTGCCAGCAGCGGATCGGGACAGGGGTACTACGAGCAGTACTTC. Its translation is CASSGSGQGYYEQYF. The chain couples TRBV5-6 to TRBJ2-7; TRBD1 matches at 10 bases. With V trimmed by 4 bases and J by 3 bases, 7 bases remained unmatched. The V gene's germline CDR1 is SGHDT and CDR2 YYEEEE. The CDR3 extends over 15 amino acids.

This chain uses TRBV14 with TRBJ2-1; TRBD1 aligns across 7 bases. The V gene end was trimmed by 3 bases and the J gene end by 8 bases; junction bases not matched to a gene: 10. The CDR3 length is 15 residues. The germline V gene encodes CDR1 SGHDN and CDR2 FVKESK. CDR3 residues: CASSQAGTVGDEQFF. The CDR3 DNA reads TGTGCCAGCAGCCAGGCCGGGACAGTAGGAGATGAGCAGTTCTTC.